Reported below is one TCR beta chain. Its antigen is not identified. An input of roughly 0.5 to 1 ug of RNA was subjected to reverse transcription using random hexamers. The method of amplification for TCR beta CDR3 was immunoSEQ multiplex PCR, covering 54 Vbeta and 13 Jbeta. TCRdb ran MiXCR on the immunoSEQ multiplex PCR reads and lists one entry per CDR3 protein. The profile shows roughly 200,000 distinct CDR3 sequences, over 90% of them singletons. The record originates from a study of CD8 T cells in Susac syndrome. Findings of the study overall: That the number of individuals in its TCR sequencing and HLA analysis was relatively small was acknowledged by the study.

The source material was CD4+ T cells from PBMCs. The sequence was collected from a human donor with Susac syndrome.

The CDR3 DNA reads TGTGCCAGCACAAATCCGGGACTAGCGGGAGTCGAGACCCAGTACTTC. Translation: CASTNPGLAGVETQYF. This chain links TRBV2 with TRBJ2-5, with 14 nucleotides matching TRBD2. The CDR3 runs 16 residues. Trimming at V came to 7 bases and at J to 5 bases, leaving 9 bases not matched to a gene. Germline CDR1 and CDR2: SNHLY and FYNNEI. Full variable domain (missing parts from reference TRBV2 and TRBJ2-5): EPEVTQTPSHQVTQMGQEVILRCVPISNHLYFYWYRQILGQKVEFLVSFYNNEISEKSEIFDDQFSVERPDGSNFTLKIRSTKLEDSAMYFCASTNPGLAGVETQYFGPGTRLLVL.